Below are 30 T cell receptor beta chains sequenced from a single sample in a study of beta chain features in type 1 diabetes. Every bit of the isolated RNA underwent reverse transcription, so sequencing read expressed TCRB transcripts. Data came from immunoSEQ multiplex PCR; TCRdb stores just in-frame clones and leaves some out. This table has approximately 170,000 clones, less than 9.5% appearing once. The sequenced material came from central memory CD4+ T cells from blood. The receptors come from a woman in her late teens or twenties in good health.

CDR3 sequence: CASSSASGNTDTQYF. CDR3 bases: TGTGCCAGCAGCTCAGCTAGCGGTAACACAGATACGCAGTATTTT. The chain has TRBV27 and TRBJ2-3; 7 bases align to TRBD2. V trimming: 6 bases; J trimming: 2 bases; junction bases outside the gene matches: 8. This CDR3 has 15 amino acids. Germline V gives CDR1 MNHEY, CDR2 SMNVEV (reference sequence).

Here the CDR3 DNA reads TGTGCCAGCAGCCCTCGGAACACCGGGGAGCTGTTTTTT. Amino acid sequence: CASSPRNTGELFF. The gene calls are TRBV7-2 and TRBJ2-2, with D unclear. This CDR3 is 13 amino acids long. The V and J ends lost 5 bases and 1 base respectively, with 5 bases between them. From germline, CDR1 is SGHTA and CDR2 FQGNSA.

This clone showed up just a few times. The rearrangement joins TRBV7-3 to TRBJ2-3; 11 bases align to TRBD2. CDR1 is SGHTA, CDR2 FQGTGA, per germline. The V and J ends lost 5 bases and 6 bases, in that order; junction bases with no gene match: 7. This CDR3 has 15 amino acids. The CDR3 region has the DNA TGTGCCAGCAGCAGACTAGCGGGAATCGGGGATACGCAGTATTTT. It translates to CASSRLAGIGDTQYF. Full variable domain (outside the CDR3, taken from reference TRBV7-3 and TRBJ2-3): GAGVSQTPSNKVTEKGKYVELRCDPISGHTALYWYRQSLGQGPEFLIYFQGTGAADDSGLPNDRFFAVRPEGSVSTLKIQRTERGDSAVYLCASSRLAGIGDTQYFGPGTRLTVL.

This clone was counted a few times. This CDR3 reads CASSIGGARTEAFF. In DNA form, the CDR3 reads TGTGCCAGCAGTATCGGGGGGGCGCGCACTGAAGCTTTCTTT. V and J are TRBV11-2 and TRBJ1-1; D may be TRBD1 (6 bases). The CDR3 is made up of 14 amino acids. Between the trimmed V and J ends, which lost 6 bases and 4 bases, there was a span of 15 bases. Germline CDR1 and CDR2: SGHAT and FQNNGV.

To note about this clone: Other DNA sequences in the sample encode the same CDR3. This chain connects TRBV18 to TRBJ2-1; 8 nucleotides line up with TRBD1. The J segment lost 7 bases and the V segment lost 0 bases, leaving 2 bases of the junction unmatched. Germline CDR1 is KGHSH and CDR2 is LQKENI. The CDR3 totals 14 residues. CDR3 in DNA: TGTGCCAGCTCACCACCGGGACAGGTGAATGAGCAGTTCTTC. Its protein is CASSPPGQVNEQFF.

V usage is TRBV19 and J usage is TRBJ2-3; D unclear. Germline lookup yields CDR1 LNHDA and CDR2 SQIVND (reference sequence). Trimming removed 5 bases at V and 5 bases at J, with 8 bases between. The CDR3 is 12 amino acids. The DNA for the CDR3 is TGTGCCAGTAGTTCGTCAGTAGATACGCAGTATTTT. Amino acids: CASSSSVDTQYF.

There are a few counts of this clone. The gene calls are TRBV11-2 and TRBJ1-5, with D perhaps matching TRBD1 (6 bases). Looked up from germline, CDR1 is SGHAT and CDR2 is FQNNGV. This CDR3 has 15 amino acids. Trimming pared 3 bases from V and 5 bases from J, leaving 14 bases between. The CDR3 coding sequence is TGTGCCAGCAGCTTGTCCCCACAGGGTCATCAGCCCCAGCATTTT. This sequence encodes CASSLSPQGHQPQHF. The entire variable domain, with the rest obtained from reference TRBV11-2 and TRBJ1-5, is as follows: EAGVAQSPRYKIIEKRQSVAFWCNPISGHATLYWYQQILGQGPKLLIQFQNNGVVDDSQLPKDRFSAERLKGVDSTLKIQPAKLEDSAVYLCASSLSPQGHQPQHFGDGTRLSIL.

V and J are TRBV25-1 and TRBJ2-7, with D perhaps matching TRBD2 (5 bases). Germline-derived CDR1 and CDR2 are MGHDK and SYGVNS. The CDR3 length is 11 residues. V shed 6 bases and J shed 2 bases, with 5 bases lying between them. The CDR3 sequence is CASRGAYEQYF. The DNA for the CDR3 is TGTGCCAGCAGGGGAGCCTACGAGCAGTACTTC.

The sample holds a few counts of this clone. The genes are TRBV18 and TRBJ2-1; D possibly corresponds to TRBD2 (6 bases). In germline, CDR1 is KGHSH, CDR2 LQKENI. The CDR3 is made up of 15 amino acids. Trimming left V 3 bases short and J 5 bases short, with 14 bases between. The CDR3 reads CASSPGTARNNEQFF. The CDR3 DNA sequence: TGTGCCAGCTCACCGGGGACTGCGCGAAACAATGAGCAGTTCTTC. Together with reference TRBV18 and TRBJ2-1, the CDR3 gives the full variable domain: NAGVMQNPRHLVRRRGQEARLRCSPMKGHSHVYWYRQLPEEGLKFMVYLQKENIIDESGMPKERFSAEFPKEGPSILRIQQVVRGDSAAYFCASSPGTARNNEQFFGPGTRLTVL.

As DNA, the CDR3 is TGTGCCAGCAGTGAGATGACTAGCGGTTTAGCCAAAAACATTCAGTACTTC. Translating gives CASSEMTSGLAKNIQYF. V usage is TRBV6-1 and J usage is TRBJ2-4; 9 bases agree with TRBD2. CDR3 length: 17 amino acids. Trimming removed 3 bases from V and 0 bases from J; junction bases left unmatched: 6. From germline, CDR1 is MNHNS and CDR2 SASEGT.

This rearrangement joins TRBV4-1 to TRBJ2-5, with 8 bases aligning to TRBD1. Per germline, CDR1 MGHRA and CDR2 YSYEKL. V was clipped by 4 bases and J by 1 base; unmatched bases: 2. CDR3 size: 14 residues. The CDR3 nucleotides are TGCGCCAGCAGCCTCCAGGGGGCCCAAGAGACCCAGTACTTC. Protein sequence: CASSLQGAQETQYF.

The rearrangement links TRBV30 to TRBJ2-1; D is possibly TRBD2 (5 bases). From germline, CDR1 is GTSNPN and CDR2 SVGIG (reference sequence). Between the trimmed V and J ends, which lost 5 bases and 5 bases, there was a span of 19 bases. The CDR3 spans 15 residues. The CDR3 loop is CAWAGDYYLNNEQFF. The DNA of the CDR3 is TGTGCCTGGGCAGGAGACTATTACTTAAACAATGAGCAGTTCTTC. Looking up the rest from reference TRBV30 and TRBJ2-1 gives the full variable domain: SQTIHQWPATLVQPVGSPLSLECTVEGTSNPNLYWYRQAAGRGLQLLFYSVGIGQISSEVPQNLSASRPQDRQFILSSKKLLLSDSGFYLCAWAGDYYLNNEQFFGPGTRLTVL.

This clone was detected a few times. The chain couples TRBV7-2 to TRBJ2-1, with 13 bases lining up with TRBD2. Germline lookup yields CDR1 SGHTA and CDR2 FQGNSA. CDR3 length: 15 residues. With 5 bases clipped from V and 7 bases from J, the junction kept 5 bases outside the gene matches. The CDR3 loop is CASSLRTSGRNEQFF. CDR3 DNA sequence: TGTGCCAGCAGCCTGAGGACTAGCGGGAGAAATGAGCAGTTCTTC. Using reference TRBV7-2 and TRBJ2-1 for the parts outside the CDR3, the full variable domain is GAGVSQSPSNKVTEKGKDVELRCDPISGHTALYWYRQSLGQGLEFLIYFQGNSAPDKSGLPSDRFSAERTGGSVSTLTIQRTQQEDSAVYLCASSLRTSGRNEQFFGPGTRLTVL.

This clone was observed a handful of times. The chain has TRBV6-4 and TRBJ2-1, with 13 nucleotides matching TRBD2. The V segment lost 2 bases and the J segment 7 bases; nucleotides outside the gene matches: 8. CDR1 is MRHNA, CDR2 SNTAGT, per germline. The CDR3 length is 17 residues. The CDR3 sequence: CASSDQVGLAGRNEQFF. CDR3 DNA: TGTGCCAGCAGTGACCAGGTGGGACTAGCGGGGAGGAATGAGCAGTTCTTC.

The chain employs TRBV7-9 and TRBJ2-7, with 12 bases that match TRBD2. V shed 5 bases, J shed 6 bases, and the junction held 11 bases outside the gene matches. The CDR3 covers 16 residues. Germline-derived CDR1 and CDR2 are SEHNR and FQNEAQ (reference sequence). The CDR3 region is CASSLYWASGRGEQYF. CDR3 in DNA: TGTGCCAGCAGCCTGTACTGGGCTAGCGGGAGGGGCGAGCAGTACTTC.

The chain couples TRBV27 to TRBJ1-4; no clear D gene. Between the trimmed V and J ends, which lost 0 bases and 7 bases, there was a span of 9 bases. The CDR3 runs to 14 residues. Germline values: CDR1 MNHEY, CDR2 SMNVEV (reference sequence). CDR3 loop: CASSLSPHSEKLFF. CDR3 DNA sequence: TGTGCCAGCAGTTTATCGCCCCACAGTGAAAAACTGTTTTTT.

This clone was observed a handful of times. CDR3 loop: CASSPSGVSGEQYF. CDR3 in DNA: TGCGCCAGCAGCCCCTCAGGGGTTTCGGGTGAGCAGTACTTC. The chain has TRBV5-1 and TRBJ2-7, with D possibly matching TRBD1 (6 bases). V was cut by 4 bases and J by 7 bases, with 18 bases left in between. The CDR3 length is 14 residues. From germline, CDR1 is SGHRS and CDR2 YFSETQ.

The rearrangement joins TRBV6-1 to TRBJ1-5; TRBD1 is a possible D gene (5 bases). The CDR3 covers 14 residues. V gave up 5 bases and J gave up 8 bases, with 16 bases separating them. CDR1 is MNHNS and CDR2 is SASEGT in the germline V gene. The CDR3 region has the DNA TGTGCCAGCAGTCCAGGGATGGCGTCGGAGCCCCAGCATTTT. Its protein is CASSPGMASEPQHF.

This clone was seen a few times. CDR3 residues: CAISGEQGAENQPQHF. The CDR3, as DNA: TGTGCCATCAGTGGCGAACAGGGGGCTGAAAATCAGCCCCAGCATTTT. This chain uses TRBV10-3 with TRBJ1-5; 9 bases are a match to TRBD1. The CDR3 runs 16 residues. Germline V gene sequence: CDR1 ENHRY, CDR2 SYGVKD. The V segment lost 4 bases and the J segment 4 bases; nucleotides outside the gene matches: 8.

This chain joins TRBV18 and TRBJ1-1; D is undetermined. Germline V gene lookup returns CDR1 KGHSH and CDR2 LQKENI. This CDR3 region has 15 residues. The V end was cut by 0 bases, the J end by 2 bases, with 10 bases between. The CDR3 DNA reads TGTGCCAGCTCACCACCTTCAACGGGAAACACTGAAGCTTTCTTT. It encodes CASSPPSTGNTEAFF.

The rearrangement uses TRBV10-1 and TRBJ2-3, with D hard to call. V was clipped by 8 bases and J by 0 bases, with 9 bases between them. CDR1 and CDR2 (germline): WNHNN, SYGVQD (reference sequence). This CDR3 has 13 amino acids. The CDR3 sequence: CASGDPSTDTQYF. CDR3 in DNA: TGCGCCAGCGGAGACCCTAGCACAGATACGCAGTATTTT.

This rearrangement joins TRBV6-6 to TRBJ2-3, with D maybe TRBD2 (5 bases). CDR3 length: 15 residues. Germline V gene sequence: CDR1 MNHNY, CDR2 SVGAGI (reference sequence). The V gene lost 4 bases and the J gene lost 5 bases, with 16 bases spanning the gap. The CDR3 reads CASSFGERRIDTQYF. CDR3 sequence (DNA): TGTGCCAGCAGTTTTGGAGAAAGGAGGATAGATACGCAGTATTTT.

The CDR3 here is CASRDGADTQYF. CDR3 bases: TGCGCCAGCAGAGATGGGGCGGATACGCAGTATTTT. V gene TRBV5-1 combines with J gene TRBJ2-3, with D possibly matching TRBD1 (5 bases). CDR1 and CDR2 (germline): SGHRS, YFSETQ. Trimming removed 5 bases from V and 6 bases from J, with 10 bases in between. The CDR3 spans 12 residues.

The CDR3 sequence: CARAGFPTGGLGYTF. CDR3 DNA sequence: TGTGCCAGGGCCGGCTTCCCTACAGGGGGCCTTGGCTACACCTTC. This chain links TRBV2 with TRBJ1-2, with 9 bases that match TRBD1. CDR1 and CDR2 (germline): SNHLY, FYNNEI. V shed 9 bases, J shed 7 bases, and the junction held 15 bases outside the gene matches. The CDR3 is 15 amino acids.

In DNA, the CDR3 is TGTGCCAGCAGCCAACAGGCCAGGGGAAACACCATATATTTT. Protein product: CASSQQARGNTIYF. This sequence joins TRBV7-2 and TRBJ1-3; TRBD1 is a possible D gene (5 bases). Trimming took 5 bases from V and 4 from J, leaving 12 bases between them. This CDR3 has 14 residues. In germline, CDR1 is SGHTA, CDR2 FQGNSA.

The chain is built from TRBV7-2 and TRBJ1-2; 7 positions match TRBD1. The CDR3 sequence is 13 residues long. Trimming took 6 bases from V and 1 from J; bases not matched to a gene: 2. Germline V gene sequence: CDR1 SGHTA, CDR2 FQGNSA. The CDR3 sequence: CASSYRGNYGYTF. As DNA, the CDR3 is TGTGCCAGCAGTTACAGGGGTAACTATGGCTACACCTTC.

This clone was seen a few times. This chain uses TRBV7-2 with TRBJ1-2; 7 bases match TRBD1. There are 14 residues in the CDR3. Per the germline V gene, CDR1 is SGHTA and CDR2 is FQGNSA. V gave up 1 base and J gave up 7 bases; unmatched junction bases: 6. The CDR3 nucleotides are TGTGCCAGCAGCTTAGACTCGGGACAGCGTGGCTACACCTTC. It translates to CASSLDSGQRGYTF.

Only a few counts were recorded for this clone. The rearrangement joins TRBV2 to TRBJ2-7; 10 bases line up with TRBD2. Trimming took 5 bases from V and 6 from J; bases not matched to a gene: 7. The germline V gene has CDR1 SNHLY and CDR2 FYNNEI. The CDR3 totals 14 residues. CDR3 bases: TGTGCCAGCAGTTCTAGCGGGAGACTCTCCGAGCAGTACTTC. This encodes CASSSSGRLSEQYF.

This clone was observed at least ten times. The chain carries TRBV29-1 and TRBJ2-2; D is unclear. This CDR3 is built from 14 residues. Trimming shortened V by 4 bases and J by 2 bases, and 11 bases separated the two germline ends. Germline lookup yields CDR1 SQVTM and CDR2 ANQGSEA. The CDR3 loop is CSVGSLLNTGELFF. In nucleotides, the CDR3 is TGCAGCGTTGGTTCCCTCCTTAACACCGGGGAGCTGTTTTTT.

This clone was seen a handful of times. The chain combines TRBV4-3 with TRBJ2-1; no reliable D call. The V gene lost 1 base and the J gene lost 5 bases, with 12 bases spanning the gap. Germline loops: CDR1 LGHNA, CDR2 YSLEER. This CDR3 has 15 amino acids. The CDR3 coding sequence is TGCGCCAGCAGCCAAGGTGAGAGACATGACAATGAGCAGTTCTTC. This translates into CASSQGERHDNEQFF.